This TCR beta chain was recorded in a study of OX40 agonist ivuxolimab in advanced cancers. General notes on the study: Ivuxolimab was a fully human IgG2 agonistic monoclonal antibody targeting the costimulatory receptor OX40 (CD134). Intravenous ivuxolimab was administered to patients every 2 weeks at six dose levels: 0.01, 0.1, 0.3, 1.5, 3 and 10 mg/kg. Of the 50 to 55 patients in dose escalation, 19 had hepatocellular carcinoma, approximately 15 had melanoma, 9 had renal cell carcinoma and 9 had head and neck cancer. In the dose-escalation cohort, over 65% of patients were male, and the mean age was approximately 60 years, with a range of about 23 to 85. Prior anti-PD-1, anti-PD-L1 or anti-CTLA-4 therapy was permitted, and approximately 40% of dose-escalation patients had received checkpoint inhibitors. Three dose-escalation patients achieved partial responses, one with hepatocellular carcinoma and two with cutaneous melanoma. Peripheral TCRbeta sequencing aimed to test whether ivuxolimab altered TCR sequence diversity and caused clonal T-cell expansion. The monotherapy dose-escalation portion (N = 52 patients) of the phase I ivuxolimab trial is reported in the paper.

For this clone: Its cognate antigen has yet to be identified. One base away there is no much larger clone; base qualities are not given.

Patients with a history of autoimmune disease or receiving systemic immunosuppression were excluded from the trial. In every dose cohort, peripheral blood was drawn for TCR sequencing at baseline, cycle 4 day 1, and cycle 7 day 1. Samples were obtained from an open-label, multicenter, first-in-human phase I dose-escalation trial of ivuxolimab. Adults with locally advanced or metastatic head and neck squamous cell, hepatocellular, melanoma or renal cell carcinoma were enrolled in the trial. Before TCR sequencing, CD4+ T cells and CD8+ T cells from peripheral blood were sorted into separate populations. Results and caveats for the whole study, not just this receptor: Low levels of normalized T-cell clonal expansion were also seen in some patients who did not respond. The antigen specificity of the clonally expanded peripheral T cells was not determined. After ivuxolimab, more expanded clones were found on average in CD8+ T cells than in CD4+ T cells. In the 0.1-3.0 mg/kg groups, partial responders were among the patients with the lowest normalized peripheral clonal expansion, particularly in CD8+ T cells. At doses of 0.1 to 3.0 mg/kg, clonal expansion of both CD4+ and CD8+ T cells in blood was seen between baseline and week 6.

To sequence the TCRbeta CDR3 region, genomic DNA was isolated from the sorted cells. TCRbeta CDR3 regions were sequenced using the immunoSEQ Assay. Imported from immuneACCESS, the table was reduced by TCRdb to in-frame sequences with V and J called. These copies leave out some clones; in studies compared against another copy, an unresolved V gene accounts for under half, and the cause of the remainder is not known. The sample table records 30,000 to 35,000 clones; around 83% of these occur just once. 2.5% to 3% of the sample belongs to the ten largest clones. The sequence derives from an adult with an advanced solid tumor such as melanoma, head and neck, liver or kidney cancer. The input for sequencing was CD4+ or CD8+ T cells sorted from blood, taken in a trial of the OX40 agonist ivuxolimab.

The sequenced DNA: TGTGCCAGCAGGGATGGACAGGCTTACGAGCAGTACTTC. This is translated as CASRDGQAYEQYF. The rearranged chain carries TRBV6-5 and TRBJ2-7, and 7 bases in between align with TRBD1. CDR1 MNHEY and CDR2 SVGAGI were looked up in the germline V gene. From the cysteine up to the phenylalanine, the CDR3 has a length of 13 residues. The retained sequence is limited to the CDR3, 39 bases, with the frame set at the first base. At the junction V is shortened by 6 bases and J by 4 bases; bases outside the gene matches: 6.